This T cell receptor beta chain was identified in a study of spatial heterogeneity in lung cancer. Overall study context: Each unique TCR and UMI combination was seen more than ten times on average in raw reads.

The time point was: sample taken at primary tumor resection. Material for sequencing was whole RNA from tumor, nontumor lung or frozen PBMC, left unsorted. This clonotype appeared many times. The CDR3 covers 13 residues. Looked up from germline, CDR1 is SNHLY and CDR2 is FYNNEI. Trimming removed 7 bases from V and 5 bases from J; junction bases left unmatched: 6. TCRdb reprocessed the 5' RACE reads via MiXCR and lists one record per CDR3 protein. The table shows 36,000 or so distinct CDR3 sequences, with around 5.2% occurring only once. The specimen was PBMCs, collected at surgery. The clonotype originates from a female donor with early-stage non-small cell lung cancer. V and J are TRBV2 and TRBJ2-7, with 9 nucleotides matching TRBD1. CDR3 nucleotides: TGTGCCAGCAACGAACAGGGGGCCAACGAGCAGTACTTC. Protein product: CASNEQGANEQYF.